What follows describes a single TCR beta chain. The antigen is not known. The source of the sample is a study of CD8 T cells in ankylosing spondylitis. The CDR3 length is 15 residues. Trimming removed 0 bases at V and 2 bases at J, with 9 bases between. The germline CDR1 and CDR2 sequences are WNHNN and SYGVQD (reference sequence). General observations from the study: Existing reports had already noted some motif variants in reactive arthritis synovial fluid and blood. Disease-linked clones proved CD8+ and comparatively uncommon in peripheral blood.

TCRdb used MiXCR to reprocess the 5' RACE reads, holding one entry per CDR3 protein. The table lists around 250,000 distinct CDR3 sequences, about 10% of them singletons, with under 8% in the top ten. The chain carries TRBV10-1 and TRBJ2-3; the D gene is possibly TRBD2 (5 bases). Sequencing was performed on blood, either unsorted or a sorted T cell fraction (not recorded which). The sequence came from a male donor with ankylosing spondylitis or in good health (not recorded which). DNA for the CDR3: TGCGCCAGCAGTGAGTCAGGGAGTCCCACAGATACGCAGTATTTT. It encodes CASSESGSPTDTQYF.